The sequence of this T cell receptor beta chain was determined in a study of blood T cells in healthy people across ages (dated by TCRdb to between 2014 and 2016). About the full investigation: In model experiments, roughly one uniquely barcoded TCR beta cDNA molecule per two T cells was captured by template switching. The study measured age-related changes in TCR beta repertoire diversity using deep sequencing normalized with unique cDNA molecular identifiers. Donors were grouped into four age groups: young (average roughly 16 years), middle-aged (roughly 38), aged (around 60) and long-lived (about 90). For two donors (one aged 18 to 30 and one aged 80 or older), the study analyzed two additional independent replicas of 1 million unique cDNA reads from the same blood draw.

The study at large found these results: Total diversity estimates from one million sequenced T cells were considered lower bounds and underestimates. As age increased, observed TCR beta diversity per million T cells dropped in a roughly linear way, and a significant reduction was already evident by age about 40. Compared with the aged group, the long-lived group had more naive CD4+ T cells, fewer expanded clones and increased TCR diversity, a pattern suggesting age selection. Donor CMV infection status was unknown, potentially confounding age-related changes in expanded clonotypes. Since profiling was done on bulk unsorted PBMCs, naive and antigen-experienced compartments could not be conclusively compared. Observed TCR beta diversity correlated strongly with the percentage of naive T cells measured by flow cytometry.

In regard to this clonotype: The antigen it recognizes is unknown. A much more abundant neighbour one base away suggests this may be a read error.

The approximately 41 donors, aged about 6 to 95 years, were systemically healthy Caucasian individuals from Russia. Ten milliliters of peripheral blood were drawn from each donor into EDTA-treated Vacutainer tubes. Ficoll-Paque density-gradient centrifugation was used to isolate PBMCs, with at least 7 million obtained per sample. Trizol reagent was used to extract total RNA from PBMCs, with at least 5.5 micrograms per sample. For every donor, flow cytometry on a PBMC aliquot measured the percentage of naive CD45RAhigh/CD27high T cells. The library was prepared using 5' RACE. TCRdb names Illumina HiSeq 2500 as the instrument used. A second PCR of about 7 to 12 cycles was run with a J-beta primer mix and a sample-barcoded 5' primer. A unique molecular identifier was introduced onto each TCR beta cDNA molecule by a template-switch 5' adaptor carrying 12 random nucleotides. Each sample yielded at least 3 million CDR3-containing paired-end reads. First-strand cDNA synthesis was performed from all RNA using the Mint cDNA synthesis kit, with priming by a TRBC-specific oligonucleotide. Following uracil-DNA glycosylase treatment, all cDNA underwent a first 18-cycle PCR with the universal primers M1SS and BC2_uni_R. Turning to the authors' computational methods: Each sample was normalized by randomly selecting 1 million high-quality reads, each carrying a distinct molecular identifier. Reads with shared molecular identifiers were discarded instead of being binned into consensus sequences. CDR3 identification, clonotype clustering and error correction used MiTCR with a Q25 quality threshold and the strictest error-elimination algorithm. A nonparametric unseen species model with Euler transformation was used to estimate lower-bound total TCR beta diversity. TCRdb's own reprocessing of the public reads used fastp at Q25 and MiXCR and kept productive beta chains. Rows with one shared CDR3 protein collapse into an entry with the most common genes and DNA. TCRdb, not the original authors, processed these V and J calls. In this sample the table shows approximately 800,000 distinct CDR3 sequences, approximately 25% of which occur a single time. Jointly, the top ten make up around 3.6% of the sample.

CDR1 MRHNA and CDR2 SNTAGT are derived from the germline V gene. The CDR3 holds 13 amino acids from the cysteine to the phenylalanine. The only DNA kept is the CDR3, 39 bases in frame from the first base. These data were likewise used in another study, on T cells of mothers and their children. That second publication adds: Donors were nine systemically healthy Caucasian individuals: three mothers and their six children. cDNA synthesis consumed the entire amount of extracted RNA, loaded at around 1.4 ug RNA in each 15 ul reaction. Sample barcodes and 2-4 random nucleotides were added via the M1S primer in the second PCR. Each mother yielded over 9 million TCR beta CDR3 reads and each child 3 million or so reads. In both related and unrelated pairs, thymic selection shapes the output of TCR recombination in a similar way, with inherited differences having only a minor effect. Related mother-child pairs always showed normalized repertoire overlap that was slightly higher than in unrelated mother-child pairs, though the difference was never significant. No persistent microchimeric T cell clones were found, with a detection sensitivity of roughly 100 clones per million clonotypes. In the study, deep NGS was used to compare the TCR beta repertoires of mothers and children, and features distinguishing related mother-child pairs from unrelated individuals were sought. On average, the children were roughly 10 +/- 4 years old, while the mothers were approximately 40 +/- 4 years old. After adapters were ligated using NEBNext reagents, the libraries underwent 100+100 nt paired-end sequencing on an Illumina HiSeq 2000. Mother and child libraries were prepared a month apart and sequenced in separate runs to prevent cross-contamination. Each donor had between about 450,000 and 2,200,000 distinct TCR beta clonotypes identified. Naive TCR beta clonotypes were estimated from low-frequency clonotypes matched to each donor's FACS-determined naive share, without sorting.

The receptor chain draws on TRBV6-4 and TRBJ2-1; the D gene cannot be resolved reliably. This TCR was recovered from a boy younger than 18 in good health. The sequencing sample was made of blood. The nucleotide sequence reads as follows: TGTGCCAGCAGTGACTCGACTCACAATGGGCAGTTCTTC. Its protein is CASSDSTHNGQFF.